A selection of T cell receptor beta chains follows, all from one sample in a study of shared clonotypes between healthy human individuals. Measured with immunoSEQ multiplex PCR; TCRdb has only the in-frame clones, and not every one. The table has roughly 2,000,000 clones, roughly 94% seen once. Sequencing input: naive CD8+ T cells sorted from blood. Every receptor here comes from a man younger than 35 in good health. Each CDR3 is given with its conserved first and last residue. Fields, in order: V gene, D gene, J gene, clone size, CDR3 protein, CDR3 DNA. The D gene is left open where the match is weak. Size is omitted from some rows. Given values are once, few, many or a class for expanded clones.

>TRBV13|NA|TRBJ2-7|once
CASSPSGGNYEQYF
TGTGCCAGCAGCCCCAGTGGGGGAAATTACGAGCAGTACTTC
>TRBV4-1|TRBD2|TRBJ2-3|NA
CASSRSGSGPDTQYF
TGCGCCAGCAGCCGGAGCGGGAGCGGGCCAGATACGCAGTATTTT
>TRBV2|TRBD2|TRBJ2-7|NA
CASSGGGSFPNEQYF
TGTGCCAGCAGTGGCGGGGGGTCTTTCCCTAACGAGCAGTACTTC
>TRBV27|TRBD1|TRBJ2-7|NA
CASSPGGTGGYEQYF
TGTGCCAGCAGTCCAGGGGGGACAGGGGGCTACGAGCAGTACTTC
>TRBV6-1|NA|TRBJ1-2|NA
CASSQDNFYGYTF
TGTGCCAGCAGCCAGGACAACTTCTATGGCTACACCTTC
>TRBV7-9|NA|TRBJ1-1|NA
CASSLGSLDTEAFF
TGTGCCAGCAGCTTGGGGTCGTTGGACACTGAAGCTTTCTTT
>TRBV27|TRBD1|TRBJ2-7|NA
CASRLPGQGAHEQYF
TGTGCCAGCAGACTTCCGGGACAGGGGGCCCACGAGCAGTACTTC
>TRBV6-5|NA|TRBJ1-4|NA
CASSYAKGATNEKLFF
TGTGCCAGCAGTTACGCAAAGGGGGCAACTAATGAAAAACTGTTTTTT
>TRBV7-9|TRBD2|TRBJ2-3|NA
CASSSPVAGNTDTQYF
TGTGCCAGCAGCTCCCCGGTAGCGGGGAATACAGATACGCAGTATTTT
>TRBV28|NA|TRBJ2-2|NA
CASSYTLATGELFF
TGTGCCAGCAGTTATACACTAGCAACCGGGGAGCTGTTTTTT